This entry is about one T cell receptor (beta chain). This sample stems from a study of blood T cell repertoires in COVID-19. Study-wide context: Acute and convalescent COVID-19 samples came from the United States, Italy and Spain.

With V trimmed by 3 bases and J by 7 bases, 10 bases remained unmatched. CDR3 length: 16 residues. Germline CDR1 reads LNHDA; CDR2 reads SQIVND (reference sequence). Original handling: How many nucleated cells were present was estimated from reference gene primer amplification. Here immunoSEQ multiplex PCR was the method, and the copy in TCRdb shows in-frame clones only, minus some. V, J and clone size reflect that table, while D and trimming were determined from the DNA. The profile shows roughly 59,000 clones, around 86% of them singletons. The TCR originated in a woman at least 80 years old with acute or convalescent COVID-19. Sequencing was performed on peripheral blood. The chain carries TRBV19 and TRBJ2-1; 9 positions agree with TRBD2. CDR3 sequence: CASSMTSGTSGNEQFF. CDR3 DNA: TGTGCCAGTAGTATGACTAGCGGAACCTCTGGAAATGAGCAGTTCTTC.